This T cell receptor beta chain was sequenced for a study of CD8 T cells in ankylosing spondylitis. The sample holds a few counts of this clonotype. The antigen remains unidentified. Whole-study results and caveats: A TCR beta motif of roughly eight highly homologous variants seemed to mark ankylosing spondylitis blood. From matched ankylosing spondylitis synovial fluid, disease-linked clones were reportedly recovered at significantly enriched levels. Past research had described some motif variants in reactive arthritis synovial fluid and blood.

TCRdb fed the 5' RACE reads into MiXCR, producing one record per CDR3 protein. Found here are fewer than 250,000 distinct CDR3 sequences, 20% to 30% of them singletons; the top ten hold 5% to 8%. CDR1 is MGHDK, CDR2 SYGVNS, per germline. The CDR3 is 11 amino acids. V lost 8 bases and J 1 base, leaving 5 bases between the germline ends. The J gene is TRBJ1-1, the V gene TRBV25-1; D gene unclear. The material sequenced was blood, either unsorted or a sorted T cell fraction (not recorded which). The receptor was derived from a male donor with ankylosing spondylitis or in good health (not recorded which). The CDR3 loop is CASRWNTEAFF. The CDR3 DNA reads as TGTGCCAGCCGATGGAACACTGAAGCTTTCTTT.